One and the same sample provided the 26 T cell receptor beta chains below, sequenced in a study of cytomegalovirus exposure and HLA in healthy donors. PCR primers comprised 60 Vbeta and 13 Jbeta primers. Sequencing used immunoSEQ multiplex PCR; TCRdb keeps in-frame clones, though not all of them. The profile shows some 140,000 clones, over 60% of them singletons. Sequencing input: PBMCs. Receptor source: a man aged 40-50 years in good health and CMV-seronegative.

The chain is built from TRBV5-1 and TRBJ1-5, with D unresolved. V lost 0 bases and J 0 bases, leaving 7 bases between the germline ends. Germline assignment: CDR1 SGHRS and CDR2 YFSETQ. CDR3 length: 15 amino acids. DNA for the CDR3: TGCGCCAGCAGCTTGGACAGCCATAGCAATCAGCCCCAGCATTTT. This translates into CASSLDSHSNQPQHF. Drawing the rest from reference TRBV5-1 and TRBJ1-5, the complete variable domain is KAGVTQTPRYLIKTRGQQVTLSCSPISGHRSVSWYQQTPGQGLQFLFEYFSETQRNKGNFPGRFSGRQFSNSRSEMNVSTLELGDSALYLCASSLDSHSNQPQHFGDGTRLSIL.

The J gene is TRBJ2-1, the V gene TRBV5-6; 8 bases align to TRBD2. Trimming removed 3 bases from V and 1 base from J; junction bases left unmatched: 9. CDR3 length: 17 amino acids. CDR1 is SGHDT, CDR2 YYEEEE, per germline. CDR3 sequence reads: CASSWLRAGGSYNEQFF. The CDR3 nucleotides are TGTGCCAGCAGCTGGTTGCGGGCGGGGGGTTCCTACAATGAGCAGTTCTTC.

V gene TRBV14 combines with J gene TRBJ1-2; no clear D. V was cut by 1 base and J by 3 bases, with 9 bases left in between. Per the germline V gene, CDR1 is SGHDN and CDR2 is FVKESK. The CDR3 contains 14 residues. The CDR3 nucleotides read TGTGCCAGCAGCCAAGCTAGTGCAGACTATGGCTACACCTTC. Protein sequence: CASSQASADYGYTF.

This chain's CDR3 is CASSLEGARGYTF. CDR3 coding DNA: TGTGCCAGCAGCTTAGAAGGGGCCCGCGGCTACACCTTC. This rearrangement joins TRBV7-9 to TRBJ1-2; D might be TRBD1 (5 bases). The CDR3 is made up of 13 amino acids. Germline V gene sequence: CDR1 SEHNR, CDR2 FQNEAQ (reference sequence). Trimming pared 1 base from V and 8 bases from J, leaving 11 bases between.

The chain uses TRBV5-5 and TRBJ2-7; perhaps TRBD2 as D (6 bases). The CDR3 consists of 14 residues. Looked up from germline, CDR1 is SGHKS and CDR2 is YYEKEE (reference sequence). Between the trimmed V and J ends, which lost 1 base and 6 bases, there was a span of 14 bases. CDR3 amino acids: CASSLPSALGEQYF. The CDR3 bases are TGTGCCAGCAGCTTGCCTAGCGCCCTCGGCGAGCAGTACTTC.

The chain combines TRBV6-6 with TRBJ2-5, with D perhaps matching TRBD2 (6 bases). This CDR3 contains 14 residues. Trimming stripped 4 bases from V and 0 bases from J, with 9 bases between. CDR1 and CDR2 from the germline V gene are MNHNY and SVGAGI (reference sequence). The CDR3 bases are TGTGCCAGCAGTTCGGAGGGATACCAAGAGACCCAGTACTTC. Translating it yields CASSSEGYQETQYF.

As concerns this clone: Distinct nucleotide sequences in the sample also encode this CDR3. The chain has TRBV5-4 and TRBJ2-7; D call uncertain. V was cut by 0 bases and J by 3 bases, with 4 bases left in between. Germline V gene lookup returns CDR1 SGHNT and CDR2 YYREEE (reference sequence). This CDR3 is built from 12 residues. The CDR3: CASSLGGYEQYF. DNA of the CDR3: TGTGCCAGCAGCTTGGGCGGCTACGAGCAGTACTTC. The variable domain in full, with the rest retrieved from reference TRBV5-4 and TRBJ2-7, is ETGVTQSPTHLIKTRGQQVTLRCSSQSGHNTVSWYQQALGQGPQFIFQYYREEENGRGNFPPRFSGLQFPNYSSELNVNALELDDSALYLCASSLGGYEQYFGPGTRLTVT.

The genes are TRBV29-1 and TRBJ1-2, with 8 bases matching TRBD1. Germline trimming cut 4 bases from V and 0 bases from J; bases unmatched to any gene: 1. Germline CDR1 is SQVTM and CDR2 is ANQGSEA. CDR3 length: 13 amino acids. The DNA of the CDR3 is TGCAGCGTTGGGGACAGGACTAACTATGGCTACACCTTC. Encoded protein: CSVGDRTNYGYTF.

This clone was detected a few times. The chain uses TRBV7-2 and TRBJ2-6, with D unresolved. Trimming stripped 4 bases from V and 1 base from J, with 11 bases between. CDR3 length equals 16 residues. CDR1 is SGHTA, CDR2 FQGNSA, per germline. The CDR3 nucleotides are TGTGCCAGCAGCTCGCCTAGAATGTCTGGGGCCAACGTCCTGACTTTC. Its protein product is CASSSPRMSGANVLTF.

In regard to this clone: Likely a read error: the CDR3 ends without its conserved phenylalanine or tryptophan. The DNA is omitted, as the CDR3 cannot be located on it reliably, and the CDR3 follows TCRdb's listing. The rearrangement links TRBV9 to TRBJ1-5; the D segment call TRBD1 is taken from the table without a DNA check. Germline CDR1 is SGDLS and CDR2 is YYNGEE. With termini counted, the CDR3 has 11 amino acids. The CDR3 sequence: CASSFTSDSWA.

The V and J genes are TRBV5-1 and TRBJ1-4, with D perhaps TRBD1 (6 bases). The CDR3 has 18 amino acids. Germline CDR1 SGHRS, CDR2 YFSETQ. Deletions cut 2 bases from V and 0 bases from J, with 17 bases between. This CDR3 reads CASSFAGVTRATNEKLFF. The CDR3 DNA follows: TGCGCCAGCAGCTTTGCAGGGGTGACCCGAGCAACTAATGAAAAACTGTTTTTT. The full variable domain, with the rest looked up from reference TRBV5-1 and TRBJ1-4, is KAGVTQTPRYLIKTRGQQVTLSCSPISGHRSVSWYQQTPGQGLQFLFEYFSETQRNKGNFPGRFSGRQFSNSRSEMNVSTLELGDSALYLCASSFAGVTRATNEKLFFGSGTQLSVL.

The V call is TRBV27, the J call TRBJ1-4, with D possibly being TRBD1 (5 bases). In germline, CDR1 is MNHEY, CDR2 SMNVEV (reference sequence). The CDR3 covers 14 residues. Trimming removed 5 bases at V and 5 bases at J, with 12 bases between. This chain's CDR3 is CASSPSRENEKLFF. The CDR3 DNA sequence: TGTGCCAGCAGTCCCAGCAGGGAAAATGAAAAACTGTTTTTT.

CDR3 region: CASSWTGTGVTDTQYF. As DNA, the CDR3 is TGTGCCAGCAGTTGGACAGGGACAGGAGTCACAGATACGCAGTATTTT. V usage is TRBV6-5 and J usage is TRBJ2-3, with 8 bases fitting TRBD1. CDR1 and CDR2 (germline): MNHEY, SVGAGI. This CDR3 has 16 residues. The ends lost 4 bases at V and 2 bases at J; junction bases unmatched: 8.

The genes are TRBV7-9 and TRBJ1-1; D may be TRBD1 (5 bases). Germline V gene lookup returns CDR1 SEHNR and CDR2 FQNEAQ (reference sequence). The CDR3 loop spans 16 amino acids. Trimming shortened V by 5 bases and J by 1 base, and 17 bases separated the two germline ends. The CDR3 loop reads CASSPGGDRENTEAFF. CDR3 DNA: TGTGCCAGCAGCCCCGGGGGGGACCGAGAGAACACTGAAGCTTTCTTT.

The chain links TRBV5-8 to TRBJ2-5; 13 nucleotides agree with TRBD2. The CDR3 covers 15 residues. Germline assignment: CDR1 SGHTS and CDR2 YDEGEE. V was pared by 4 bases and J by 7 bases, with 7 bases of the junction left unmatched. CDR3 in DNA: TGTGCCAGCAGCCGCGGGACTAGCGGGATCGGGACCCAGTACTTC. It specifies CASSRGTSGIGTQYF.

This clone was observed once. V usage is TRBV5-1 and J usage is TRBJ1-1; no reliable D call. V dropped 5 bases and J dropped 1 base, with 12 bases sitting between them. The length of the CDR3 is 14 residues. The germline V gene has CDR1 SGHRS and CDR2 YFSETQ. CDR3: CASRTGQANTEAFF. As DNA, the CDR3 is TGCGCCAGCAGAACTGGGCAGGCGAACACTGAAGCTTTCTTT.

By proportion, this clone is medium-sized (0.01 to 0.1%). The J gene is TRBJ2-1, the V gene TRBV11-3; D is uncertain. The CDR3 has 16 residues. The ends were cut back, 5 bases at V and 1 base at J, with 15 bases in the middle. Germline V gene sequence: CDR1 SGHNT, CDR2 YENEEA. Here the CDR3 DNA reads TGTGCCAGCAGCCCCCTCGGAGCAAGATCCTACAATGAGCAGTTCTTC. Translating it yields CASSPLGARSYNEQFF.

The V and J genes are TRBV7-8 and TRBJ1-6; tentative D call: TRBD1 (5 bases). The CDR3 sequence is 14 residues long. V was clipped by 9 bases and J by 5 bases, with 14 bases between them. In germline, CDR1 is SGHVS, CDR2 FQNEAQ. CDR3 sequence (DNA): TGTGCCAGTAAACCGGGACTGGATAATTCACCCCTCCACTTT. Translation: CASKPGLDNSPLHF.

This clone appeared a few times. The rearrangement joins TRBV6-5 to TRBJ1-4, with D maybe TRBD1 (5 bases). Germline V gives CDR1 MNHEY, CDR2 SVGAGI. V was shortened by 0 bases and J by 2 bases, with 7 bases between the two germline ends. This CDR3 is 15 amino acids long. The CDR3 DNA follows: TGTGCCAGCAGTTACTCGGGGACTACTAATGAAAAACTGTTTTTT. It translates to CASSYSGTTNEKLFF.

The chain links TRBV7-9 to TRBJ2-7, with no clear D. This CDR3 comprises 13 residues. V lost 2 bases and J 2 bases, leaving 7 bases between the germline ends. Germline CDR1 SEHNR, CDR2 FQNEAQ (reference sequence). As DNA, the CDR3 is TGTGCCAGCAGCTTAACGGAGACCTACGAGCAGTACTTC. Amino acids: CASSLTETYEQYF. Filled out from reference TRBV7-9 and TRBJ2-7, the complete variable domain reads DTGVSQNPRHKITKRGQNVTFRCDPISEHNRLYWYRQTLGQGPEFLTYFQNEAQLEKSRLLSDRFSAERPKGSFSTLEIQRTEQGDSAMYLCASSLTETYEQYFGPGTRLTVT.

The chain is built from TRBV9 and TRBJ2-3, with D perhaps TRBD2 (6 bases). The CDR3 is made up of 14 amino acids. Trimming cost V 2 bases and J 2 bases, with 9 bases left between them. The germline V gene has CDR1 SGDLS and CDR2 YYNGEE. CDR3 nucleotide sequence: TGTGCCAGCAGCGTTAGCGGATACACAGATACGCAGTATTTT. This codes for CASSVSGYTDTQYF.

The chain couples TRBV9 to TRBJ2-7, with 8 bases matching TRBD2. The germline gives CDR1 SGDLS, CDR2 YYNGEE. The CDR3 sequence is 17 residues long. Losses at the gene ends were 3 bases for V and 6 bases for J; bases not matched to a gene: 17. The CDR3 region is CASSDPTDPERGGEQYF. The CDR3 coding sequence is TGTGCCAGCAGCGACCCGACCGACCCCGAACGGGGGGGCGAGCAGTACTTC.

V is TRBV28 and J is TRBJ1-3; 9 bases fit TRBD1. Trimming took 5 bases from V and 1 from J; bases not matched to a gene: 18. Germline-derived CDR1 and CDR2 are MDHEN and SYDVKM. The CDR3 consists of 20 residues. The CDR3 sequence is CASSIHPGQGASGSGNTIYF. CDR3 nucleotide sequence: TGTGCCAGCAGTATTCATCCGGGACAGGGAGCATCGGGATCTGGAAACACCATATATTTT. The full variable domain, completed using reference TRBV28 and TRBJ1-3, is DVKVTQSSRYLVKRTGEKVFLECVQDMDHENMFWYRQDPGLGLRLIYFSYDVKMKEKGDIPEGYSVSREKKERFSLILESASTNQTSMYLCASSIHPGQGASGSGNTIYFGEGSWLTVV.

The gene calls are TRBV7-9 and TRBJ1-1; D possibly corresponds to TRBD1 (6 bases). The CDR3 length is 13 residues. Germline CDR1 is SEHNR and CDR2 is FQNEAQ (reference sequence). Trimming took off 10 bases at V and 4 bases at J, with 16 bases between the two ends. In nucleotides, the CDR3 is TGTGCCATCCGGGGGGCAGGGCGCACTGAAGCTTTCTTT. This encodes CAIRGAGRTEAFF.

The J gene is TRBJ1-3, the V gene TRBV2, with 7 bases matching TRBD1. This CDR3 is built from 14 residues. The germline CDR1 and CDR2 sequences are SNHLY and FYNNEI. V was pared by 9 bases and J by 0 bases, with 5 bases of the junction left unmatched. In nucleotides, the CDR3 is TGTGCCAGATCTACAGGGGACTCTGGAAACACCATATATTTT. Its translation: CARSTGDSGNTIYF.

This clone was seen more than once but under ten times. V usage is TRBV6-5 and J usage is TRBJ1-1, with TRBD1 identical over 9 bases. This CDR3 spans 15 amino acids. V was pared by 5 bases and J by 3 bases, with 7 bases of the junction left unmatched. Germline lookup yields CDR1 MNHEY and CDR2 SVGAGI. The CDR3 DNA follows: TGTGCCAGCAGTCCAATGACAGGGGGAGACACTGAAGCTTTCTTT. Its protein product is CASSPMTGGDTEAFF.